This is a list of T cell receptor beta chains from one sample in a study of T-cell reconstitution after alpha-beta-depleted transplantation in children. One entry per CDR3 protein, called by TCRdb with MiXCR from the PCR reads. The sample consists of about 260,000 distinct CDR3 sequences, approximately 10% of them appearing once. Specimen: peripheral blood, collected 180 days after TCRalphabeta/CD19-depleted stem cell transplant. These receptors came from a male patient aged 2 to 9 who had a stem cell transplant for chronic granulomatous disease, so the T cells may come from the graft donor. Each CDR3 is given with its conserved first and last residue. Each record gives: D gene, V gene, clone size, J gene, CDR3 protein. The D gene is left open where the match is weak. Some rows mark clone size as missing; the rest say once, few, many or name a class of expanded clone.

D gene: NA; V gene: TRBV15; clone size: many; J gene: TRBJ2-1; CDR3 protein: CATSRNRRLQGSVANEQFF
D gene: NA; V gene: TRBV3-1; clone size: few; J gene: TRBJ2-4; CDR3 protein: CASSQDLFKGRVAKNIQYF
D gene: NA; V gene: TRBV24-1; clone size: NA; J gene: TRBJ2-2; CDR3 protein: CATSDLWERGELFF
D gene: NA; V gene: TRBV28; clone size: many; J gene: TRBJ2-7; CDR3 protein: CASSFGGFGPKRSEQYF
D gene: NA; V gene: TRBV29-1; clone size: many; J gene: TRBJ1-1; CDR3 protein: CSAPFRISRPEAFF
D gene: TRBD2; V gene: TRBV5-1; clone size: many; J gene: TRBJ2-3; CDR3 protein: CASSRLAASTDTQYF
D gene: NA; V gene: TRBV5-5; clone size: many; J gene: TRBJ2-3; CDR3 protein: CASSLAFGRGADTQYF
D gene: TRBD1; V gene: TRBV7-9; clone size: many; J gene: TRBJ1-5; CDR3 protein: CASSETGDQPQHF
D gene: NA; V gene: TRBV28; clone size: many; J gene: TRBJ1-1; CDR3 protein: CASSRLGVEYTEAFF
D gene: TRBD2; V gene: TRBV6-1; clone size: many; J gene: TRBJ2-1; CDR3 protein: CASTAAGGPNEQFF
D gene: NA; V gene: TRBV29-1; clone size: many; J gene: TRBJ2-1; CDR3 protein: CSVEQGYNEQFF
D gene: TRBD2; V gene: TRBV5-4; clone size: many; J gene: TRBJ2-1; CDR3 protein: CASSLGTARDYYLPNEQFF
D gene: TRBD1; V gene: TRBV27; clone size: many; J gene: TRBJ1-2; CDR3 protein: CASSLTLGQGKGIGGYTF
D gene: TRBD2; V gene: TRBV7-2; clone size: many; J gene: TRBJ2-7; CDR3 protein: CASSLKAGGGSYEQYF
D gene: TRBD2; V gene: TRBV11-1; clone size: few; J gene: TRBJ2-1; CDR3 protein: CASSFTGGPLSYNEQFF
D gene: NA; V gene: TRBV7-8; clone size: many; J gene: TRBJ2-7; CDR3 protein: CASRGAKSGKVSSYEQYF
D gene: TRBD1; V gene: TRBV20-1; clone size: many; J gene: TRBJ1-1; CDR3 protein: CSAREGQGLNTEAFF
D gene: NA; V gene: TRBV5-1; clone size: many; J gene: TRBJ1-2; CDR3 protein: CASSLRGDYGYTF
D gene: TRBD2; V gene: TRBV7-8; clone size: many; J gene: TRBJ2-2; CDR3 protein: CATGTSGSLNTGELFF
D gene: TRBD1; V gene: TRBV19; clone size: many; J gene: TRBJ1-5; CDR3 protein: CASGGQAPGKLPQHF
D gene: NA; V gene: TRBV11-2; clone size: NA; J gene: TRBJ2-1; CDR3 protein: CASSLDLRQGGFYNEQFF
D gene: TRBD1; V gene: TRBV14; clone size: NA; J gene: TRBJ1-1; CDR3 protein: CASRNTGGTEAFF
D gene: TRBD2; V gene: TRBV2; clone size: many; J gene: TRBJ2-2; CDR3 protein: CASSEIIGGAFGELFF
D gene: TRBD1; V gene: TRBV30; clone size: NA; J gene: TRBJ2-1; CDR3 protein: CAWVRGQTYNEQFF
D gene: NA; V gene: TRBV27; clone size: many; J gene: TRBJ2-5; CDR3 protein: CASSLTSLETQYF
D gene: NA; V gene: TRBV29-1; clone size: many; J gene: TRBJ1-1; CDR3 protein: CSVENDGGNTEAFF
D gene: TRBD2; V gene: TRBV20-1; clone size: NA; J gene: TRBJ2-2; CDR3 protein: CSARISGQGTSGSNKAGELFF
D gene: NA; V gene: TRBV10-3; clone size: many; J gene: TRBJ1-4; CDR3 protein: CAISGGRGLTNEKLFF
D gene: NA; V gene: TRBV29-1; clone size: many; J gene: TRBJ2-7; CDR3 protein: CSVEDRRDRASYEQYF
D gene: NA; V gene: TRBV13; clone size: many; J gene: TRBJ2-2; CDR3 protein: CASSSIHYLQNTGELFF
D gene: TRBD2; V gene: TRBV12-3/TRBV12-4; clone size: many; J gene: TRBJ2-7; CDR3 protein: CASSLSLLAGGGNEQYF
D gene: NA; V gene: TRBV23-1; clone size: NA; J gene: TRBJ2-7; CDR3 protein: CASSQSKGGEQYF
D gene: NA; V gene: TRBV5-1; clone size: many; J gene: TRBJ2-7; CDR3 protein: CASSLGHYPYEQYF
D gene: TRBD2; V gene: TRBV12-3/TRBV12-4; clone size: few; J gene: TRBJ2-3; CDR3 protein: CASSLAGGISSTDTQYF
D gene: NA; V gene: TRBV29-1; clone size: many; J gene: TRBJ2-7; CDR3 protein: CSLTRQDPYEQYF
D gene: NA; V gene: TRBV12-3/TRBV12-4; clone size: many; J gene: TRBJ1-6; CDR3 protein: CASTPSRWNSPLHF
D gene: TRBD1; V gene: TRBV6-2/TRBV6-3; clone size: many; J gene: TRBJ2-7; CDR3 protein: CASLDRVDYEQYF
D gene: TRBD2; V gene: TRBV4-3; clone size: NA; J gene: TRBJ2-5; CDR3 protein: CASSQEKGLAGGGTQYF
D gene: TRBD2; V gene: TRBV13; clone size: many; J gene: TRBJ2-1; CDR3 protein: CASSLLTSGRLFDNEQFF
D gene: NA; V gene: TRBV25-1; clone size: many; J gene: TRBJ2-3; CDR3 protein: CASMGTDTQYF
D gene: TRBD1; V gene: TRBV4-1; clone size: many; J gene: TRBJ2-3; CDR3 protein: CASTYSGTGGWSTDTQYF
D gene: TRBD2; V gene: TRBV2; clone size: many; J gene: TRBJ2-2; CDR3 protein: CASSGVRGTGELFF
D gene: TRBD1; V gene: TRBV6-2/TRBV6-3; clone size: many; J gene: TRBJ2-7; CDR3 protein: CASEPRTGRSYEQYF